These 11 T cell receptor beta chains came from one sample sequenced in a study of T-cell memory formation after mild COVID-19. MiXCR, run by TCRdb on the 5' RACE reads, gives a single entry per CDR3 protein. This table has about 190,000 distinct CDR3 sequences, 27% appearing once. The sample consisted of PBMCs or a T cell subset sorted from them (not recorded which). All receptors derive from an adult woman who had mild COVID-19 (a few samples of this study predate the infection). Cell type and time point are not known.

This clonotype was counted between two and nine times. This rearrangement joins TRBV7-8 to TRBJ1-2, with D uncertain. Trimming left V 1 base short and J 5 bases short, with 14 bases between. The CDR3 is 15 residues long. Germline values: CDR1 SGHVS, CDR2 FQNEAQ. The CDR3 loop reads CASSLVPTVTYGYTF. The CDR3 coding sequence is TGTGCCAGCAGCTTAGTACCAACAGTCACTTATGGCTACACCTTC.

This clonotype was counted a few times. The chain recombines TRBV7-2 with TRBJ1-1, with D perhaps TRBD1 (5 bases). Germline CDR1 reads SGHTA; CDR2 reads FQGNSA. The CDR3 spans 14 residues. V was trimmed by 5 bases and J by 3 bases, leaving 13 bases between them. The CDR3 coding sequence is TGTGCCAGCAGCCCGTCAGGGTGGGACACTGAAGCTTTCTTT. Its protein is CASSPSGWDTEAFF.

V and J are TRBV11-2 and TRBJ1-1, with D maybe TRBD1 (5 bases). Germline CDR1 is SGHAT and CDR2 is FQNNGV. V shed 1 base and J shed 6 bases, with 12 bases lying between them. The CDR3 contains 14 residues. The DNA for the CDR3 is TGTGCCAGCAGCTTAGGGGGGGGTTACGCTGAAGCTTTCTTT. As protein: CASSLGGGYAEAFF.

This clonotype was seen more than once but under ten times. The chain combines TRBV18 with TRBJ2-5; the match to TRBD1 covers 7 bases. Germline CDR1 reads KGHSH; CDR2 reads LQKENI. V lost 4 bases, J lost 2 bases, and 10 bases stayed unmatched. The CDR3 length is 16 residues. The CDR3 DNA reads as TGTGCCAGCTCACTACAGGGACAGCTAATACAAGAGACCCAGTACTTC. Protein: CASSLQGQLIQETQYF.

CDR3: CASSSGTVSYNEQFF. In DNA, the CDR3 is TGTGCCAGCAGCTCCGGGACTGTCTCCTACAATGAGCAGTTCTTC. This rearrangement joins TRBV5-4 to TRBJ2-1; D is possibly TRBD2 (6 bases). Germline-derived CDR1 and CDR2 are SGHNT and YYREEE (reference sequence). V was cut by 3 bases and J by 0 bases, with 10 bases left in between. The CDR3 covers 15 residues.

As for this clonotype: The junction departs from germline at one end; a sequencing error may be responsible. The chain couples TRBV24-1 to TRBJ1-5; D remains ambiguous. Germline CDR1 KGHDR, CDR2 SFDVKD. The CDR3 sequence is 13 residues long. The CDR3 region has the DNA TGTGCCACCAGTAGACACCCCAATGAGCCCCAGCATTTT. This translates into CATSRHPNEPQHF.

The chain recombines TRBV12-3 or TRBV12-4 with TRBJ1-4, with 7 bases aligning to TRBD1. V shed 7 bases and J 3 bases; nucleotides not matched to a gene: 11. The CDR3 covers 16 residues. In DNA form, the CDR3 reads TGTGCCAGCACCCCCGGGGGGGACAGTCCTAATGAAAAACTGTTTTTT. Translated, it gives CASTPGGDSPNEKLFF.

As regards this clonotype: Relative to the germline gene, one junction end is altered; a read error may explain this. The V gene is TRBV5-1, the J gene TRBJ2-3, with TRBD2 matching 11 bases. The germline V gene has CDR1 SGHRS and CDR2 YFSETQ. The CDR3 is 16 residues long. The CDR3 region has the DNA TGCGCCAGCAGCCCAGGGACTAGCGGCCCTGGAGATACGCAGAATTTT. Translated, it gives CASSPGTSGPGDTQNF.

This clonotype was counted a few times. This chain uses TRBV5-1 with TRBJ2-7, with no clear D. Germline V gene lookup returns CDR1 SGHRS and CDR2 YFSETQ. Trimming shortened V by 7 bases and J by 5 bases, and 19 bases separated the two germline ends. CDR3 length: 14 residues. DNA of the CDR3: TGCGCCAGCCGCCAGGCGAAACAGAGGAACGAGCAGTACTTC. Translating it yields CASRQAKQRNEQYF.

This rearrangement joins TRBV27 to TRBJ2-3; 9 bases are a match to TRBD1. The CDR3 extends over 15 amino acids. Germline CDR1 MNHEY, CDR2 SMNVEV (reference sequence). V lost 4 bases, J lost 4 bases, and 6 bases stayed unmatched. Here the CDR3 reads CASSSGTGSADTQYF. CDR3 bases: TGTGCCAGCAGTTCCGGGACAGGGTCCGCAGATACGCAGTATTTT.

Here the CDR3 reads CASSQVLRGRTGELFF. CDR3 DNA: TGCGCCAGCAGCCAAGTTCTGAGGGGAAGGACCGGGGAGCTGTTTTTT. The V and J genes are TRBV4-3 and TRBJ2-2; tentatively, D is TRBD1 or TRBD2 (5 bases each). The CDR3 runs to 16 residues. CDR1 is LGHNA, CDR2 YSLEER, per germline. Trimming removed 1 base from V and 5 bases from J, with 14 bases in between.